These T cell receptor beta chains were read from a single sample in a study of cytomegalovirus exposure and HLA in healthy donors. TCRdb's table, derived via immunoSEQ multiplex PCR, lists solely in-frame clones and lacks some. The sample carries over 150,000 clones, approximately 76% recorded once. Sequenced sample: PBMCs. These TCRs come from a man in his sixties in good health and CMV-seronegative. The CDR3 runs from the conserved cysteine through the conserved F or W. A D gene is named only where the DNA matches it firmly. Only some rows state a clone size, as once, few, many or a class for expanded clones.

TRBD1	.	TRBV7-2	TRBJ2-7	TGTGCCAGCAGCTCCGGACAGGGGGACTACGAGCAGTACTTC	CASSSGQGDYEQYF
.	.	TRBV2	TRBJ2-7	TGTGCCAGCAGTGGTTACTACGAGCAGTACTTC	CASSGYYEQYF
.	.	TRBV7-2	TRBJ2-7	TGTGCCAGCAGCTTAGATAGGGGCGCGACCTACGAGCAGTACTTC	CASSLDRGATYEQYF
.	.	TRBV7-7	TRBJ2-6	TGTGCCAGCAGCTTGGACAGCTCTGGGGCCAACGTCCTGACTTTC	CASSLDSSGANVLTF
.	.	TRBV5-1	TRBJ2-5	TGCGCCAGCAGCCGGCAAGAGACCCAGTACTTC	CASSRQETQYF
.	.	TRBV9	TRBJ2-1	TGTGCCAGCAGCGAGAGGGACTCCCCTCGCGAGCAGTTCTTC	CASSERDSPREQFF
.	.	TRBV7-2	TRBJ2-5	TGTGCCAGCAGCTTAGAACAGGGAAGTTGGGGAGAGACCCAGTACTTC	CASSLEQGSWGETQYF
.	.	TRBV11-2	TRBJ2-2	TGTGCCAGCAGCCCCATCGGGTCTCCCGGAGAGCTGTTTTTT	CASSPIGSPGELFF
TRBD1	.	TRBV29-1	TRBJ2-7	TGCAGCGTTGGGACAGGGGCCCACGAGCAGTACTTC	CSVGTGAHEQYF
TRBD1	few	TRBV30	TRBJ2-3	TGTGCCTGGAGGCGTAGGATAACAGGGGATAGTAGGGATACGCAGTATTTT	CAWRRRITGDSRDTQYF
.	.	TRBV7-2	TRBJ2-7	TGTGCCAGCAGCCGCGGATTCAGCTCCTACGAGCAGTACTTC	CASSRGFSSYEQYF
.	.	TRBV7-7	TRBJ2-5	TGTGCCAGCAGCATATTACAGGGCACCCAAGAGACCCAGTACTTC	CASSILQGTQETQYF
.	.	TRBV14	TRBJ2-1	TGTGCCAGCAGCGCCGGGACTTTCTCCTACAATGAGCAGTTCTTC	CASSAGTFSYNEQFF
TRBD1	.	TRBV2	TRBJ1-5	TGTGCCAGCAGTGGGGGACAGGGGGCATCTCAGCCCCAGCATTTT	CASSGGQGASQPQHF
TRBD2	.	TRBV4-2	TRBJ2-2	TGTGCCAGCAGCGGGGGTCTAGCGGGGGTGGACACCGGGGAGCTGTTTTTT	CASSGGLAGVDTGELFF
TRBD1	.	TRBV5-4	TRBJ2-7	TGTGCCAGCAGCTTTCCGGACAGGGGCTACGAGCAGTACTTC	CASSFPDRGYEQYF
.	once	TRBV6-6	TRBJ1-2	TGTGCCAGCAGTTCGAACAGGGTTTCGAACTATGGCTACACCTTC	CASSSNRVSNYGYTF
.	.	TRBV7-9	TRBJ1-2	TGTGCCAGCAGCGAGGAACAGGGAAAAACTACTAACTATGGCTACACCTTC	CASSEEQGKTTNYGYTF
.	.	TRBV11-2	TRBJ1-3	TGTGCCAGCAGCCCACTGAGGGGGAACGTCAACACCATATATTTT	CASSPLRGNVNTIYF
TRBD2	.	TRBV19	TRBJ2-3	TGTGCCAGTAGTATTCTCCTAGCGGGTTTCACAGATACGCAGTATTTT	CASSILLAGFTDTQYF
.	once	TRBV28	TRBJ2-7	TGTGCCAGCAGTCCCCACCGGGTGACCTACGAGCAGTACTTC	CASSPHRVTYEQYF
TRBD1	.	TRBV7-2	TRBJ1-2	TGTGCCAGCAGCTTAGAACAGGGGATCGGTGGCTACACCTTC	CASSLEQGIGGYTF
TRBD2	.	TRBV7-2	TRBJ2-3	TGTGCCAGCAGCGCGACTAGCGGGGGGGTTAGCACAGATACGCAGTATTTT	CASSATSGGVSTDTQYF
TRBD2	.	TRBV5-5	TRBJ2-2	TGTGCCAGCAGCTTGTCGGCGGGAGACGGCGGGGAGCTGTTTTTT	CASSLSAGDGGELFF
TRBD2	few	TRBV12-5	TRBJ2-1	TGTGCTAGTGGTTTGGAACTAGCGGGGGGCAGGAGTTACAATGAGCAGTTCTTC	CASGLELAGGRSYNEQFF
TRBD1	.	TRBV4-1	TRBJ1-2	TGCGCCAGCAGCCAAGCAACAGGGGGCGATGATCCGCCCTATGGCTACACCTTC	CASSQATGGDDPPYGYTF
TRBD1	few	TRBV28	TRBJ2-1	TGTGCCACCGACAGGGGGAGAGGGAGTGAGCAGTTCTTC	CATDRGRGSEQFF
.	.	TRBV6-6	TRBJ2-3	TGTGCCAGCAGGTTAAGGGAGGATACGCAGTATTTT	CASRLREDTQYF
.	.	TRBV14	TRBJ1-2	TGTGCCAGCAGCCCTCAGGGGTACTATGGCTACACCTTC	CASSPQGYYGYTF
.	.	TRBV7-3	TRBJ2-7	TGTGCCAGCAGTTTGAGGGGGGGCCTAGCCTACGAGCAGTACTTC	CASSLRGGLAYEQYF
TRBD1	few	TRBV28	TRBJ1-2	TGTGCCAGCAGTCTCAGCCTACAGGGGCATGGCTACACCTTC	CASSLSLQGHGYTF
TRBD1	.	TRBV6-6	TRBJ2-7	TGTGCCAGCAGCTTGCCGGGCAGGGGGCTCGACGAGCAGTACTTC	CASSLPGRGLDEQYF
TRBD1	.	TRBV6-5	TRBJ2-7	TGTGCCAGCAGCCCCGGGACAGGGCGCTACGAGCAGTACTTC	CASSPGTGRYEQYF
TRBD2	.	TRBV28	TRBJ2-7	TGTGCCAGCAGTTCACCGGGGACTACCTACGAGCAGTACTTC	CASSSPGTTYEQYF
.	few	TRBV7-9	TRBJ2-6	TGTGCCAGCAGCCCCAGGGTTGCTGGGGCCAACGTCCTGACTTTC	CASSPRVAGANVLTF
TRBD1	.	TRBV6-5	TRBJ2-2	TGTGCCAGCAGTCACGGGACAGGGAACACCGGGGAGCTGTTTTTT	CASSHGTGNTGELFF
.	.	TRBV7-9	TRBJ2-2	TGTGCCAGCAGCATAGTTGCCAGAACCGGGGAGCTGTTTTTT	CASSIVARTGELFF
TRBD1	.	TRBV10-2	TRBJ2-1	TGCGCCAGCAGCGTTAACTATGGGGGACAGGGCAACAATGAGCAGTTCTTC	CASSVNYGGQGNNEQFF
TRBD1	once	TRBV19	TRBJ2-4	TGTGCCAGTAGTATCAACAGGGGGCACACAGCCAAAAACATTCAGTACTTC	CASSINRGHTAKNIQYF
TRBD2	.	TRBV5-6	TRBJ2-5	TGTGCCAGCAGCTCCGGAACTAGCGGGGACCAAGAGACCCAGTACTTC	CASSSGTSGDQETQYF
.	.	TRBV5-8	TRBJ2-2	TGTGCCAGCAGCTTCGACAGGTTGAACACCGGGGAGCTGTTTTTT	CASSFDRLNTGELFF
.	.	TRBV6-5	TRBJ1-5	TGTGCCAGCAGCCCATTCGAGGGGGTTAATCAGCCCCAGCATTTT	CASSPFEGVNQPQHF
TRBD1	.	TRBV27	TRBJ1-1	TGTGCCAGCAGTGTGGCCGGGACAGGGAACACTGAAGCTTTCTTT	CASSVAGTGNTEAFF
.	.	TRBV6-5	TRBJ1-2	TGTGCCAGCACCAGCCAGGGGACCTATGGCTACACCTTC	CASTSQGTYGYTF
TRBD2	.	TRBV15	TRBJ2-1	TGTGCCACCAGCAGAGATCCCCTTAGCGGGCCTTACAATGAGCAGTTCTTC	CATSRDPLSGPYNEQFF
TRBD1	.	TRBV30	TRBJ1-2	TGTGCCTGGAGGCTTGGACAGGGGACCTATGGCTACACCTTC	CAWRLGQGTYGYTF
TRBD1	.	TRBV29-1	TRBJ1-5	TGCAGCGTTGGCACCGGGACAGGGACCAATCAGCCCCAGCATTTT	CSVGTGTGTNQPQHF
.	few	TRBV28	TRBJ2-7	TGTGCCAGCAGTTTAACAGGGAGTGGCTACGAGCAGTACTTC	CASSLTGSGYEQYF
TRBD2	.	TRBV11-2	TRBJ2-7	TGTGCCAGCACTTTAGCGGGGTCTACCTACGAGCAGTACTTC	CASTLAGSTYEQYF
.	.	TRBV9	TRBJ1-2	TGTGCCAGCAGGGGAGGATATGGCTACACCTTC	CASRGGYGYTF
TRBD2	.	TRBV10-3	TRBJ2-7	TGTGCCATCAAGACTAGCGGGAAGGTCGACGAGCAGTACTTC	CAIKTSGKVDEQYF
TRBD2	.	TRBV18	TRBJ2-3	TGTGCCAGCTCACCATCGACTAGCGGGGGCACAGATACGCAGTATTTT	CASSPSTSGGTDTQYF
.	.	TRBV9	TRBJ1-1	TGTGCCAGCAGTGGGCGGGGGGACACTGAAGCTTTCTTT	CASSGRGDTEAFF
.	.	TRBV7-6	TRBJ2-2	TGTGCCAGCAGCTACGGCGACAGGACGAACACCGGGGAGCTGTTTTTT	CASSYGDRTNTGELFF
.	.	TRBV5-1	TRBJ2-5	TGCGCCAGCAGCACGTTGACAGGAGATGAGACCCAGTACTTC	CASSTLTGDETQYF
TRBD2	.	TRBV4-1	TRBJ2-7	TGCGCCAGCAGCCAAGGGCTAGCGGGGGCCTACGAGCAGTACTTC	CASSQGLAGAYEQYF
TRBD1	once	TRBV6-5	TRBJ1-5	TGTGCCAGCAGCCCCGGGACAGGGCATCAGCCCCAGCATTTT	CASSPGTGHQPQHF
.	.	TRBV7-9	TRBJ2-2	TGTGCCAGCAGCCACTCCGGGGGTACCGGGGAGCTGTTTTTT	CASSHSGGTGELFF